The 14 T cell receptor beta chains reported below all come from one sample, sequenced in a study of T cells after yellow fever vaccination. Each CDR3 protein is one row after TCRdb ran MiXCR on the 5' RACE reads. The sample includes approximately 140,000 distinct CDR3 sequences, 6.5% to 8.5% of them seen just once. Specimen: CD4+ T cells sorted from PBMCs, collected 5 days after the yellow fever booster vaccination. The receptor source for this set is a man aged 30-40 years who received the YFV17D yellow fever vaccine.

In this sample, this clonotype turned up many times. The CDR3 spells CASSPRGIDTDTQYF. The CDR3 DNA follows: TGTGCCAGCAGCCCCAGAGGGATTGACACAGATACGCAGTATTTT. The V and J genes are TRBV7-9 and TRBJ2-3, with D possibly matching TRBD2 (5 bases). Germline-derived CDR1 and CDR2 are SEHNR and FQNEAQ (reference sequence). This CDR3 is 15 amino acids long. V was cut by 5 bases and J by 2 bases, with 14 bases left in between.

There are many counts of this clonotype. The chain joins TRBV7-8 to TRBJ1-4; tentatively, D is TRBD1 (5 bases). V lost 3 bases, J lost 9 bases, and 8 bases lay in between. Germline values: CDR1 SGHVS, CDR2 FQNEAQ. The CDR3 runs to 12 residues. CDR3 DNA: TGTGCCAGCAGCTTGGACACACAAAAACTGTTTTTT. Amino acids: CASSLDTQKLFF.

This clonotype was detected a few times. V gene TRBV7-2 combines with J gene TRBJ2-1; 16 nucleotides line up with TRBD2. Germline trimming cut 7 bases from V and 1 base from J; bases unmatched to any gene: 16. From germline, CDR1 is SGHTA and CDR2 FQGNSA. This CDR3 is built from 21 residues. The CDR3 region is CASITSGTSGRALYSYNEQFF. CDR3 sequence (DNA): TGTGCCAGCATAACCTCCGGGACTAGCGGGAGGGCCCTCTATTCCTACAATGAGCAGTTCTTC.

This clonotype was found many times. The chain employs TRBV3-1 and TRBJ1-3; D gene ambiguous. Trimming cost V 2 bases and J 1 base, with 9 bases left between them. In germline, CDR1 is LGHDT, CDR2 YNNKEL (reference sequence). The CDR3 has 15 residues. CDR3 loop: CASSQNLGSGNTIYF. In nucleotides, the CDR3 is TGTGCCAGCAGCCAAAATCTAGGGTCTGGAAACACCATATATTTT.

Ten or more counts support this clonotype. The rearrangement uses TRBV24-1 and TRBJ2-1; possibly TRBD1 for D (6 bases). There are 13 residues in the CDR3. V was trimmed by 3 bases and J by 7 bases, leaving 9 bases between them. CDR1 and CDR2 from the germline V gene are KGHDR and SFDVKD. Here the CDR3 reads CATSDPGVNEQFF. The CDR3 bases are TGTGCCACCAGTGATCCAGGGGTTAATGAGCAGTTCTTC.

This clonotype is a singleton in its sample. The chain links TRBV27 to TRBJ2-3; weak D call: TRBD2 (6 bases). V was pared by 4 bases and J by 3 bases, with 17 bases between. The germline V gene has CDR1 MNHEY and CDR2 SMNVEV (reference sequence). The CDR3 covers 16 residues. CDR3 bases: TGTGCCAGCAGTTGTGGGGGACTTTTTAGGACAGATACGCAGTATTTT. This gives the protein CASSCGGLFRTDTQYF.

This clonotype was recorded at least ten times. The chain couples TRBV6-5 to TRBJ2-2; 8 positions agree with TRBD1. The junction had 6 bases not matched to a gene; V was cut back by 6 bases and J by 3 bases. Germline CDR1 is MNHEY and CDR2 is SVGAGI. This CDR3 comprises 15 residues. CDR3 nucleotide sequence: TGTGCCAGCAGCCCTCGGACAGGGCACACCGGGGAGCTGTTTTTT. This sequence encodes CASSPRTGHTGELFF.

This clonotype was detected many times. The chain recombines TRBV28 with TRBJ2-1; D unresolved. This CDR3 region has 14 residues. Between the trimmed V and J ends, which lost 4 bases and 8 bases, there was a span of 15 bases. Germline loops: CDR1 MDHEN, CDR2 SYDVKM. The CDR3 loop is CASSSAGSWDEQFF. CDR3 nucleotides: TGTGCCAGCAGTTCGGCCGGGTCCTGGGATGAGCAGTTCTTC.

This clonotype was counted many times. V and J are TRBV5-1 and TRBJ2-3, with D unclear. CDR1 and CDR2 (germline): SGHRS, YFSETQ. Trimming left V 1 base short and J 0 bases short, with 9 bases between. The CDR3 has 15 residues. The CDR3 DNA sequence: TGCGCCAGCAGCTTGCAGGATGTGAGCACAGATACGCAGTATTTT. This codes for CASSLQDVSTDTQYF.

This clonotype appeared many times. The gene calls are TRBV12-3 or TRBV12-4 and TRBJ1-4; 7 nucleotides align to TRBD1. Unmatched junction bases numbered 5, after V lost 2 bases and J lost 8 bases. The CDR3 consists of 14 residues. In nucleotides, the CDR3 is TGTGCCAGCAGTTTAAGACAGGGTGGCGAAAAACTGTTTTTT. This encodes CASSLRQGGEKLFF.

This clonotype appeared once. A read error is possible here, since a much larger clone lies one base away. CDR3 in DNA: TGCGCCAGCAAAGACAGGCCCCAGGAGACCCATTACTTC. This encodes CASKDRPQETHYF. This rearrangement joins TRBV5-1 to TRBJ2-5; possible D gene TRBD1, 6 bases. There are 13 residues in the CDR3. Germline assignment: CDR1 SGHRS and CDR2 YFSETQ.

This clonotype was seen ten or more times. This chain uses TRBV7-2 with TRBJ1-2; D call uncertain. Per the germline V gene, CDR1 is SGHTA and CDR2 is FQGNSA. V was cut by 0 bases and J by 7 bases, with 12 bases left in between. The CDR3 consists of 14 residues. CDR3 sequence (DNA): TGTGCCAGCAGCTTAGCGCATGACCTCAGTGGCTACACCTTC. It yields the protein CASSLAHDLSGYTF.

This clonotype was recorded at least ten times. The chain couples TRBV4-3 to TRBJ2-7, with 7 bases matching TRBD1. Germline V gene lookup returns CDR1 LGHNA and CDR2 YSLEER. The CDR3 runs to 15 residues. V trimming: 0 bases; J trimming: 3 bases; junction bases outside the gene matches: 5. CDR3 DNA sequence: TGCGCCAGCAGCCAAGAGTGGGCAGGGGGCTACGAGCAGTACTTC. Its translation: CASSQEWAGGYEQYF.

This clonotype was recorded a few times. CDR3 loop: CASSRGNNEKLFF. CDR3 sequence (DNA): TGTGCCAGCAGCCGGGGGAATAATGAAAAACTGTTTTTT. The chain recombines TRBV16 with TRBJ1-4, with D maybe TRBD1 (5 bases). This CDR3 comprises 13 residues. CDR1 and CDR2 from the germline V gene are KGHSY and FQNENV. The V end lost 4 bases, the J end lost 4 bases, and 7 bases lay between the germline ends.